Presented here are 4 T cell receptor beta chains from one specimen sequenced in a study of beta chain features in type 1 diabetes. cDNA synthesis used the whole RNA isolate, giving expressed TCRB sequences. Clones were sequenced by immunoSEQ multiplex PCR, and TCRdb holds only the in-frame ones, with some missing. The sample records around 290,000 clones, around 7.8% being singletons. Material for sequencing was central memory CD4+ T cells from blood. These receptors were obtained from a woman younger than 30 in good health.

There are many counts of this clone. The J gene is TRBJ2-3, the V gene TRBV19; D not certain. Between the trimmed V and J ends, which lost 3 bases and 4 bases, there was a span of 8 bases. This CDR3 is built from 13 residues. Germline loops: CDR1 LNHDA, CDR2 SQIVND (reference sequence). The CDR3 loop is CASSIIGPDTQYF. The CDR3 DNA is TGTGCCAGTAGTATTATAGGGCCAGATACGCAGTATTTT.

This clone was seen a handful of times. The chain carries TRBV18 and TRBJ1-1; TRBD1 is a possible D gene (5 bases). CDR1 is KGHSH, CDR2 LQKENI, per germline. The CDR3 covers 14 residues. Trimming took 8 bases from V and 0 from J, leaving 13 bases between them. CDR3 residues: CASGVTVMNTEAFF. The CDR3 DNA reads TGTGCCAGCGGCGTGACAGTCATGAACACTGAAGCTTTCTTT.

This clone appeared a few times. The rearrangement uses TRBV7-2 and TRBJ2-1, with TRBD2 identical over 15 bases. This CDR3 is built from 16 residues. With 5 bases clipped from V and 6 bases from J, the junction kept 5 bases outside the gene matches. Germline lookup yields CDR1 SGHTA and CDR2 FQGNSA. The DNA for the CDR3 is TGTGCCAGCAGCGCGAAGGGACTAGCGGGGGGCAATGAGCAGTTCTTC. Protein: CASSAKGLAGGNEQFF. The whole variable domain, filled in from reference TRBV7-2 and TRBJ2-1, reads GAGVSQSPSNKVTEKGKDVELRCDPISGHTALYWYRQSLGQGLEFLIYFQGNSAPDKSGLPSDRFSAERTGGSVSTLTIQRTQQEDSAVYLCASSAKGLAGGNEQFFGPGTRLTVL.

Here the CDR3 reads CASSWAGTGRNIQYF. CDR3 nucleotide sequence: TGTGCCAGCAGCTGGGCCGGGACAGGACGAAACATTCAGTACTTC. V gene TRBV5-6 combines with J gene TRBJ2-4, with 8 nucleotides matching TRBD1. The CDR3 is made up of 15 amino acids. Per the germline V gene, CDR1 is SGHDT and CDR2 is YYEEEE. With V trimmed by 3 bases and J by 6 bases, 8 bases remained unmatched.